A selection of T cell receptor beta chains follows, all from one sample in a study of blood T cell repertoires in COVID-19. Measured with immunoSEQ multiplex PCR; TCRdb has only the in-frame clones, and not every one. The table shows some 320,000 clones, with approximately 88% occurring only once. Input material: PBMCs or T cells enriched from blood (not recorded which). The receptors come from a man aged 55 to 70 who had recovered from COVID-19. Each CDR3 is given with its conserved first and last residue. D genes are given only for firm matches. The size of a clone is reported for some rows only, either as once, few or many, or as a class for expanded clones.

-	-	TRBV7-9	TRBJ2-3	CASSFVLVSPDTQYF	TGTGCCAGCAGCTTCGTTCTCGTGTCCCCAGATACGCAGTATTTT
TRBD2	few	TRBV28	TRBJ2-2	CASSRGLAGSPNTGELFF	TGTGCCAGCAGTAGGGGACTAGCGGGATCCCCGAACACCGGGGAGCTGTTTTTT
-	-	TRBV27	TRBJ2-7	CASSLNRLGAVREQYF	TGTGCCAGCAGTTTAAATAGGCTGGGGGCGGTTCGCGAGCAGTACTTC
-	-	TRBV7-2	TRBJ1-5	CASSLRENQPQHF	TGTGCCAGCAGCTTACGGGAGAATCAGCCCCAGCATTTT
-	-	TRBV7-9	TRBJ2-7	CASSYEAGYEQYF	TGTGCCAGCAGCTATGAGGCGGGGTACGAGCAGTACTTC
-	-	TRBV3-1/TRBV3-2	TRBJ1-3	CASSQPGHGNTIYF	TGTGCCAGCAGCCAACCAGGGCATGGAAACACCATATATTTT
-	-	TRBV29-1	TRBJ2-7	CSVEAGYEQYF	TGCAGCGTTGAGGCGGGGTACGAGCAGTACTTC
TRBD2	-	TRBV7-3	TRBJ2-2	CASSFVGTTSSGELFF	TGTGCCAGCAGCTTTGTAGGGACTACCTCGTCCGGGGAGCTGTTTTTT
TRBD2	-	TRBV19	TRBJ2-3	CASGSPGLAGFTDTQYF	TGTGCCAGTGGGAGTCCGGGACTAGCGGGGTTCACAGATACGCAGTATTTT
-	few	TRBV15	TRBJ1-3	CATSRDAGGGNTIYF	TGTGCCACCAGCAGAGATGCGGGTGGGGGAAACACCATATATTTT
-	-	TRBV5-4	TRBJ1-2	CASSLDGYGYTF	TGTGCCAGCAGCCTGGACGGCTATGGCTACACCTTC
-	-	TRBV6-6	TRBJ1-5	CATTIGQINQPQHF	TGTGCCACCACGATAGGACAGATCAATCAGCCCCAGCATTTT